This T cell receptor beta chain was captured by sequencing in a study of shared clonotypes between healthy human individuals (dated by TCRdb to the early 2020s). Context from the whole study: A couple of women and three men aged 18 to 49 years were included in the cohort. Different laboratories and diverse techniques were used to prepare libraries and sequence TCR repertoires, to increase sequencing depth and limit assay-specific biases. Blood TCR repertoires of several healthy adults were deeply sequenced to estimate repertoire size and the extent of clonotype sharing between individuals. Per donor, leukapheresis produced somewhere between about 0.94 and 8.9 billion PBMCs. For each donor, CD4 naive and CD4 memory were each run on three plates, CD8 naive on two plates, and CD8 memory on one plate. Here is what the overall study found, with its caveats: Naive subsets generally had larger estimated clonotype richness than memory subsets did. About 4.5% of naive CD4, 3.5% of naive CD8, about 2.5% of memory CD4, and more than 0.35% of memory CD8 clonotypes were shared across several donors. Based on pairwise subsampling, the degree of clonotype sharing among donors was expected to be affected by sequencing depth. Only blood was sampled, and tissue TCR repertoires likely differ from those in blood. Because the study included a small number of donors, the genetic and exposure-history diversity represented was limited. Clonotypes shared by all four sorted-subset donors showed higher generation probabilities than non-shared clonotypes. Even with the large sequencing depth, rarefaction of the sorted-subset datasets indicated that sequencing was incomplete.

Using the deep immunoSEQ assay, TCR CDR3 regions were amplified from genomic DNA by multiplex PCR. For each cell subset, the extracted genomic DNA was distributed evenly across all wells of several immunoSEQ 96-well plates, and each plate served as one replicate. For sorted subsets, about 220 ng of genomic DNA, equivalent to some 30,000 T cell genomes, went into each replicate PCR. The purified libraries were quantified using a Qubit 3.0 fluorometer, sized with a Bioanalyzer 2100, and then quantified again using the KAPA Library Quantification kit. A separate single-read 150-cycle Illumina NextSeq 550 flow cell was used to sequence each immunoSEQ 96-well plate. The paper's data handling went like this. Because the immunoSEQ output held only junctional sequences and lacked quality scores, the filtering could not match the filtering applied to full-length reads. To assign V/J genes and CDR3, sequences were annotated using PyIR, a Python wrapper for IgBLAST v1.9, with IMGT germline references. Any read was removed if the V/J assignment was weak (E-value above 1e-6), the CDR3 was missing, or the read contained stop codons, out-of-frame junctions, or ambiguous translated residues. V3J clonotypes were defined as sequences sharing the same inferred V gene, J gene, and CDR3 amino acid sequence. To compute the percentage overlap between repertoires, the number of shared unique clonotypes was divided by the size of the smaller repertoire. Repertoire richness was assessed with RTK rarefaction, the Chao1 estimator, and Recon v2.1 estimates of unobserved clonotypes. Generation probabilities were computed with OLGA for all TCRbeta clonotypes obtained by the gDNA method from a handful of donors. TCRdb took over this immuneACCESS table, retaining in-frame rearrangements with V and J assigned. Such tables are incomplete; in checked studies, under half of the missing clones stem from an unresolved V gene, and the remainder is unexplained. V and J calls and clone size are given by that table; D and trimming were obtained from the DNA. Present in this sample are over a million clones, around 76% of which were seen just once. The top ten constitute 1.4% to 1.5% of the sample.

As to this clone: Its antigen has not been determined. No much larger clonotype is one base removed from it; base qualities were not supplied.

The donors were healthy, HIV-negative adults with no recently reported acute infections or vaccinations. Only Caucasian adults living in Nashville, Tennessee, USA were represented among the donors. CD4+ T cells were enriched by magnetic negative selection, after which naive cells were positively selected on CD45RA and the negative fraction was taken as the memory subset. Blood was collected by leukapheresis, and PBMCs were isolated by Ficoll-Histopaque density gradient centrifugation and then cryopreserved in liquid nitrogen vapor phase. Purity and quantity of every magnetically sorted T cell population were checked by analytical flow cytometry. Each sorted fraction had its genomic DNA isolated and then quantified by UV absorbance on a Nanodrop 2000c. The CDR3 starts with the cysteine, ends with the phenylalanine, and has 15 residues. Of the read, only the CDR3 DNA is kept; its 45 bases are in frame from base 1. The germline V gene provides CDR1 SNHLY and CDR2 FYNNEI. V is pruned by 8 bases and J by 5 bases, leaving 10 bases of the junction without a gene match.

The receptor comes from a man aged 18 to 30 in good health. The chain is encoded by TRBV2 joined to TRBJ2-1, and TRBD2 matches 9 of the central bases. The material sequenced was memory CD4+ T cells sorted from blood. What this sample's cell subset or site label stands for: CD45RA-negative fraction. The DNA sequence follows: TGTGCCAGCGCATTTCCGGGACTAGCTAACAATGAGCAGTTCTTC. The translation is CASAFPGLANNEQFF.